This TCR beta chain was captured in a study of blood T cells in healthy people across ages. Worth noting for this clonotype: The antigen remains unidentified.

A J-beta primer mix and a sample-barcoded 5' primer were used in a second PCR of about 6 to 12 cycles. MiXCR, run by TCRdb on the 5' RACE reads, gives a single entry per CDR3 protein. Seen here are 600,000 to 1,000,000 distinct CDR3 sequences, 20% to 25% observed once, and the top ten hold approximately 3.7%. At least 7 million PBMCs were isolated per sample. Whole-study findings and limits: Naive and antigen-experienced cells were not separated, limiting conclusive comparison. Whereas aged donors had fewer naive CD4+ cells, long-lived donors had more of them and higher diversity.

V dropped 5 bases and J dropped 4; count of bases not matched to a gene: 5. This CDR3 has 15 residues. The sample also formed part of further work on T cells of mothers and their children.

This TCR was recovered from a boy between 10 and 17 years old in good health. The specimen was blood. V and J are TRBV12-3 or TRBV12-4 and TRBJ2-7, with TRBD2 matching 13 bases. The DNA of the CDR3 is TGTGCCAGCAGTCCCCAACTAGCGGGAGGGTACGAGCAGTACTTC. It specifies CASSPQLAGGYEQYF.